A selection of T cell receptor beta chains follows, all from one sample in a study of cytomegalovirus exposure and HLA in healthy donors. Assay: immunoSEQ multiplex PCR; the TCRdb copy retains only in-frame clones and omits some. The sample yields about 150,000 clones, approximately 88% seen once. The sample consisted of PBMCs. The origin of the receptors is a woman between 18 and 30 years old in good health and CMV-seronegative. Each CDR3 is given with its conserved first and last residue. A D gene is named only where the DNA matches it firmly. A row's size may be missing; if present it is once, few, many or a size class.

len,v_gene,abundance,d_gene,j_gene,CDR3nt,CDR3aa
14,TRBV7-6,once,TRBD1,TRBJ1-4,TGTGCCAGCAGCACGACAGGGACTAATGAAAAACTGTTTTTT,CASSTTGTNEKLFF
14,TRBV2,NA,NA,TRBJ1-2,TGTGCCAGCAGTCGTATCGAACAGGGTATTGGCTACACCTTC,CASSRIEQGIGYTF
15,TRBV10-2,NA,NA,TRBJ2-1,TGCGCCAGCAGCGACACGGGGGTGATTCACAATGAGCAGTTCTTC,CASSDTGVIHNEQFF
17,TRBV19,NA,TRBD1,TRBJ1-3,TGTGCCAGTAGCGATAGACAGGGAAGCCCCTCTGGAAACACCATATATTTT,CASSDRQGSPSGNTIYF
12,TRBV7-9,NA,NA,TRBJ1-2,TGTGCCAGCAGTCCCCACTTAGAAGGCTACACCTTC,CASSPHLEGYTF
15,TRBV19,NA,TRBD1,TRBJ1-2,TGTGCCAGTAGTTTTACAGGGGGCGCTAACTATGGCTACACCTTC,CASSFTGGANYGYTF
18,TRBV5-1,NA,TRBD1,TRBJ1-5,TGCGCCAGCAGCTTAGGGCCGGGACAGGGGGTTCAGAATCAGCCCCAGCATTTT,CASSLGPGQGVQNQPQHF
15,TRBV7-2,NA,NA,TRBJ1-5,TGTGCCAGCAGCCAGATGGCCACCACAAATCAGCCCCAGCATTTT,CASSQMATTNQPQHF
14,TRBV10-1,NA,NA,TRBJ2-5,TGCGCCAGCAGTGAGTCGACAGCACAAGAGACCCAGTACTTC,CASSESTAQETQYF
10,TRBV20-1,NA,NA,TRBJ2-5,TGCAGTGCGGAGCGAGAGACCCAGTACTTC,CSAERETQYF
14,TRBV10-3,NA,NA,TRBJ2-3,TGTGCCATCAGTGATCAGATTAGCACAGATACGCAGTATTTT,CAISDQISTDTQYF
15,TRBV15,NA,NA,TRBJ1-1,TGTGCCACCAGCAGAGAGGCGGGGTTGAGTACTGAAGCTTTCTTT,CATSREAGLSTEAFF
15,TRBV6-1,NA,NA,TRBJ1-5,TGTGCCAGCAGTGAAGAAGGGGTACCCCATCAGCCCCAGCATTTT,CASSEEGVPHQPQHF
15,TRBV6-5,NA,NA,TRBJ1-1,TGTGCCAGCAGTTATCGAGCCGATATGAACACTGAAGCTTTCTTT,CASSYRADMNTEAFF
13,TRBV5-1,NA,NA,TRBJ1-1,TGCGCCAGCAGCTTGCTTGTGAACACTGAAGCTTTCTTT,CASSLLVNTEAFF
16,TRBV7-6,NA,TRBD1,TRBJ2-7,TGTGCCAGCAGCCCCTATCCGACAGGGGACTCCTACGAGCAGTACTTC,CASSPYPTGDSYEQYF
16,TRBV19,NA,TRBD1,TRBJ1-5,TGTGCCAGTAGTACCTCACGGGCGCAGGGGGTTAGGCCCCAGCATTTT,CASSTSRAQGVRPQHF
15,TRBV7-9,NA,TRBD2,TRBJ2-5,TGTGCCAGCAGCCTGGGAGGGGTCCAGAGAGAGACCCAGTACTTC,CASSLGGVQRETQYF
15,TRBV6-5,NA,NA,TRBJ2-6,TGTGCCAGCAGTCGGGGGTTTCTTGGGGCCAACGTCCTGACTTTC,CASSRGFLGANVLTF
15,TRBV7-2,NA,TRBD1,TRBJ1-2,TGTGCCAGCAGCTTGGGGACAGGGGTAGGTGGTGGCTACACCTTC,CASSLGTGVGGGYTF
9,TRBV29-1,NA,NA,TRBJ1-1,TGCAGCGTCGACAATGAAGCTTTCTTT,CSVDNEAFF
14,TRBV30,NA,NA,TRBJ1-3,TGTGCCTGGAGTCCCTCGAGGGCCGGATACACCATATATTTT,CAWSPSRAGYTIYF
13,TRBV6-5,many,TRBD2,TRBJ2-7,TGTGCCAGCAGCTTACTAGCGGGTAGTGAGCAGTACTTC,CASSLLAGSEQYF
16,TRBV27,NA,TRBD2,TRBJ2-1,TGTGCCAGCAGTTTGGCTAGCGGGGGGGCCTACAATGAGCAGTTCTTC,CASSLASGGAYNEQFF
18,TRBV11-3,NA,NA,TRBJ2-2,TGTGCCAGCAGCTTAGGGGGGTTGGGACACAACGCGACCGGGGAGCTGTTTTTT,CASSLGGLGHNATGELFF
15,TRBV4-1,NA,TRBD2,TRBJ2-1,TGCGCCAGCACCCCGGGCGGGGGGGCGACCGATGAGCAGTTCTTC,CASTPGGGATDEQFF
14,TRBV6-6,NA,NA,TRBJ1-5,TGTGCCAGCAGTTCCGGCAGGGTCCGGCAGCCCCAGCATTTT,CASSSGRVRQPQHF
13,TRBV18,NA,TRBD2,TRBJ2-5,TGTGCCAGCTCACTGCAGCGGGGAGAGACCCAGTACTTC,CASSLQRGETQYF
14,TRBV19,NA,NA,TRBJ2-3,TGTGCCAGTACCCACGGGGAAGCGGCAGATACGCAGTATTTT,CASTHGEAADTQYF
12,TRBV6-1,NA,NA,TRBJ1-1,TGTGCCAGCAGTGGGTCCCCACTTGAAGCTTTCTTT,CASSGSPLEAFF
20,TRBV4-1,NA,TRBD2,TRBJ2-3,TGCGCCAGCAGCCAAGATCGACTAGCGGGGACCCTCCCACCCACAGATACGCAGTATTTT,CASSQDRLAGTLPPTDTQYF
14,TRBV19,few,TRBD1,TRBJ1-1,TGTGCCAGTAGTACCAGGGGGAGAAACACTGAAGCTTTCTTT,CASSTRGRNTEAFF
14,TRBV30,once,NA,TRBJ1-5,TGTGCCTGGAGTAAAGGGGATCTCAATCAGCCCCAGCATTTT,CAWSKGDLNQPQHF